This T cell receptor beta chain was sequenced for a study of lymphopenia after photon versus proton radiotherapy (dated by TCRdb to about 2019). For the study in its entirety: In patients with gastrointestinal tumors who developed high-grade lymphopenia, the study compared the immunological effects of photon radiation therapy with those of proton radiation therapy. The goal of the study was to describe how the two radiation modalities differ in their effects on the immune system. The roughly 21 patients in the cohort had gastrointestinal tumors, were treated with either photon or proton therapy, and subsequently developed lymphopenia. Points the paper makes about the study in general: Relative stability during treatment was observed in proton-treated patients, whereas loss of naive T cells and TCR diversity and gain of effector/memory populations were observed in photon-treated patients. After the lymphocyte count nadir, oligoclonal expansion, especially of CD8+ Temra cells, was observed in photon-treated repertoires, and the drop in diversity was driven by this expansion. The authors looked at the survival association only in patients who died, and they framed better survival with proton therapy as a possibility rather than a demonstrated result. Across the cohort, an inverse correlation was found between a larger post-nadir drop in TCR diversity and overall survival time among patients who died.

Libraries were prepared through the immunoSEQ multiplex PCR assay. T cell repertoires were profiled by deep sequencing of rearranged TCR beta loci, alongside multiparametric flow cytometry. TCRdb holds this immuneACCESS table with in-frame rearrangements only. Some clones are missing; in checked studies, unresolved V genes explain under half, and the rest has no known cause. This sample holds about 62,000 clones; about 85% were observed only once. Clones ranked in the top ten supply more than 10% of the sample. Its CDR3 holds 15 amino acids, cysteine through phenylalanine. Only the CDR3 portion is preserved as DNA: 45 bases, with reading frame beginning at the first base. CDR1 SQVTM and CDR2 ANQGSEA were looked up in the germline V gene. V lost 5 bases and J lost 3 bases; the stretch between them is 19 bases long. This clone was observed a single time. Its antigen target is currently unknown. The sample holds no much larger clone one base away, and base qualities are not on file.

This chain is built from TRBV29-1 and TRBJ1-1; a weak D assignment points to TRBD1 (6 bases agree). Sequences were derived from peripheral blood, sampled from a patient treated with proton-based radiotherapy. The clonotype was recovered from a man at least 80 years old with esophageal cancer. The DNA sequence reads TGCAGCGTTTGCAGGTGGGGGGCGAGGGACACTGAAGCTTTCTTT. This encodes CSVCRWGARDTEAFF.